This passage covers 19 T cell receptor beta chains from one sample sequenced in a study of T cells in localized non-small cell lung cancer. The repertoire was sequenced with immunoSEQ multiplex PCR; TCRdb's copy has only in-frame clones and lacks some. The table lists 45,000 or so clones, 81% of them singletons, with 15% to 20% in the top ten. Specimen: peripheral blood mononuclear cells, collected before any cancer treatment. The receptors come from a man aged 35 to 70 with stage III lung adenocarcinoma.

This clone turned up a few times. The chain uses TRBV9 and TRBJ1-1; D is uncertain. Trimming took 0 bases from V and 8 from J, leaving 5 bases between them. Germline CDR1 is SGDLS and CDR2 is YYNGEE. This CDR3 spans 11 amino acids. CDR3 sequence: CASSVGPEAFF. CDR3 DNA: TGTGCCAGCAGCGTAGGTCCAGAAGCTTTCTTT.

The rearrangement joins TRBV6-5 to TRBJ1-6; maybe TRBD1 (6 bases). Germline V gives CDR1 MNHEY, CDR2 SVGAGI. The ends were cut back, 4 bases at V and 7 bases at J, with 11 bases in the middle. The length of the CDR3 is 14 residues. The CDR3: CASSSSTGNSPLHF. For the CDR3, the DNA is TGTGCCAGCAGTTCCTCCACAGGGAATTCACCCCTCCACTTT.

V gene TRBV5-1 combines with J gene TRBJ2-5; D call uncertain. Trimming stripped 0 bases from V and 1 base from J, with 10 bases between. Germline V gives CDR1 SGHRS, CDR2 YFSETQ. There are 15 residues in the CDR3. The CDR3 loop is CASSLDYGFQETQYF. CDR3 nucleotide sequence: TGCGCCAGCAGCTTGGATTACGGTTTCCAAGAGACCCAGTACTTC.

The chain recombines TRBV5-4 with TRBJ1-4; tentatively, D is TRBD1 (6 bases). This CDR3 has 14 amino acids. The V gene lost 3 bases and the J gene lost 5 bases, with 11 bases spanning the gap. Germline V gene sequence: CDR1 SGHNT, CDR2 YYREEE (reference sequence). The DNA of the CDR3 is TGTGCCAGCAGCTCCGGGACAATCAATGAAAAACTGTTTTTT. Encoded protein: CASSSGTINEKLFF.

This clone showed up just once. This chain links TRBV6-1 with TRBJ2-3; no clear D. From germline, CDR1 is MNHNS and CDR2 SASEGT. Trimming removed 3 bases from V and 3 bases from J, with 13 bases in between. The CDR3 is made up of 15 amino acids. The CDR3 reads CASSESRLGTDTQYF. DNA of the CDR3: TGTGCCAGCAGTGAGTCCCGCTTAGGGACAGATACGCAGTATTTT.

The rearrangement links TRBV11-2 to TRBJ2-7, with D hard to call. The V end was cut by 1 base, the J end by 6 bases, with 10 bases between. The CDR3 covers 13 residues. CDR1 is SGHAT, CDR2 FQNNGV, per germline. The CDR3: CASSLGIPGEQYF. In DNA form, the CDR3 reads TGTGCCAGCAGCTTAGGCATCCCCGGCGAGCAGTACTTC.

In nucleotides, the CDR3 is TGTGCCAGCACCGTGGACAGGGTGAGCTCCTACGAGCAGTACTTC. Translation: CASTVDRVSSYEQYF. This sequence joins TRBV6-5 and TRBJ2-7, with 8 bases matching TRBD1. V shed 7 bases, J shed 0 bases, and the junction held 8 bases outside the gene matches. The CDR3 length is 15 residues. CDR1 MNHEY and CDR2 SVGAGI come from the germline V gene.

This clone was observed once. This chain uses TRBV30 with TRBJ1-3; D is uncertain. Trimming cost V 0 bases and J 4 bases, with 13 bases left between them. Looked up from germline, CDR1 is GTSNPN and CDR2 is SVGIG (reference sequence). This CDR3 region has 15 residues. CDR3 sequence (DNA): TGTGCCTGGAGTGTACGAGCTGGGAACGGAAACACCATATATTTT. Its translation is CAWSVRAGNGNTIYF. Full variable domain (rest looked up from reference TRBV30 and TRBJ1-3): SQTIHQWPATLVQPVGSPLSLECTVEGTSNPNLYWYRQAAGRGLQLLFYSVGIGQISSEVPQNLSASRPQDRQFILSSKKLLLSDSGFYLCAWSVRAGNGNTIYFGEGSWLTVV.

Here the CDR3 reads CASSYWGQGQKETQYF. The CDR3 nucleotides read TGTGCCAGCAGTTACTGGGGACAGGGACAGAAAGAGACCCAGTACTTC. The rearrangement joins TRBV6-5 to TRBJ2-5, with TRBD1 matching 9 bases. J gave up 3 bases and V 1 base, and 6 bases lay outside the gene matches. Germline CDR1 reads MNHEY; CDR2 reads SVGAGI. The CDR3 covers 16 residues.

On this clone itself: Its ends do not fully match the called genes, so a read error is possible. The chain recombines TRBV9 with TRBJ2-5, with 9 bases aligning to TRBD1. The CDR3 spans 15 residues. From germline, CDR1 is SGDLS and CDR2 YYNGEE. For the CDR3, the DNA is TGTGCCAGCAGCGCCTACAGGGGGCGCGGAGAGGCCCAGTACTTC. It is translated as CASSAYRGRGEAQYF. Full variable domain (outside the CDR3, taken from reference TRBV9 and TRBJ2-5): DSGVTQTPKHLITATGQRVTLRCSPRSGDLSVYWYQQSLDQGLQFLIQYYNGEERAKGNILERFSAQQFPDLHSELNLSSLELGDSALYFCASSAYRGRGEAQYFGPGTRLLVL.

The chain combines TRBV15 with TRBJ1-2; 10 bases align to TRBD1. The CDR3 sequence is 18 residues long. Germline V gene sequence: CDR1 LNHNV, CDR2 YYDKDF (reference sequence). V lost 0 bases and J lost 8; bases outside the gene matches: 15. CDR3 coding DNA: TGTGCCACCAGCAGAGATTCCGTGGTTAGACAGGGGGCAGTGGGCTACACCTTC. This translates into CATSRDSVVRQGAVGYTF.

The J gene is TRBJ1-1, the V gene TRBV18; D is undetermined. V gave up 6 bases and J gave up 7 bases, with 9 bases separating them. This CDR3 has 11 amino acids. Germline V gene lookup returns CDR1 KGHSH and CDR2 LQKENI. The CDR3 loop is CASSSDLEAFF. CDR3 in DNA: TGTGCCAGCTCCTCGGACCTTGAAGCTTTCTTT.

The CDR3 loop reads CASGNPSGGANTQYF. CDR3 bases: TGTGCCAGCGGCAATCCTAGCGGGGGGGCGAATACGCAGTATTTT. V gene TRBV5-6 combines with J gene TRBJ2-3; 12 bases map to TRBD2. The CDR3 runs to 15 residues. Germline V lookup: CDR1 SGHDT, CDR2 YYEEEE. The trim removed 7 bases at V and 7 bases at J, leaving 10 bases unmatched.

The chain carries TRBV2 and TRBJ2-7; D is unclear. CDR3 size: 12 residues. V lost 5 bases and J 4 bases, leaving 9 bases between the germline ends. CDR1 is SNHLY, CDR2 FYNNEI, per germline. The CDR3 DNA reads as TGTGCCAGCAGTTATCAAGATTACGAGCAGTACTTC. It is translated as CASSYQDYEQYF. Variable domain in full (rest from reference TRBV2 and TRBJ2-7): EPEVTQTPSHQVTQMGQEVILRCVPISNHLYFYWYRQILGQKVEFLVSFYNNEISEKSEIFDDQFSVERPDGSNFTLKIRSTKLEDSAMYFCASSYQDYEQYFGPGTRLTVT.

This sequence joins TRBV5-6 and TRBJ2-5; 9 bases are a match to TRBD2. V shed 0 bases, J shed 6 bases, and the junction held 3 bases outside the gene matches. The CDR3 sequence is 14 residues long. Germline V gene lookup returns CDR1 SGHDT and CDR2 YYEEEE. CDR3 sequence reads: CASSLVGTSKTQYF. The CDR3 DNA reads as TGTGCCAGCAGCTTGGTAGGGACTAGCAAGACCCAGTACTTC. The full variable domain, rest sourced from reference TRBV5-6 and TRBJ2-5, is DAGVTQSPTHLIKTRGQQVTLRCSPKSGHDTVSWYQQALGQGPQFIFQYYEEEERQRGNFPDRFSGHQFPNYSSELNVNALLLGDSALYLCASSLVGTSKTQYFGPGTRLLVL.

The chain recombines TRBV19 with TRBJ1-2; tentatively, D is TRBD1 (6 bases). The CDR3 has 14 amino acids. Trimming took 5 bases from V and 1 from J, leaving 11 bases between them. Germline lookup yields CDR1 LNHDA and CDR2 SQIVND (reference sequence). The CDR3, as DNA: TGTGCCAGTAGTGGAAACAGGGTTAACTATGGCTACACCTTC. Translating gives CASSGNRVNYGYTF. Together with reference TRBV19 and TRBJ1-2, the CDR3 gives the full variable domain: DGGITQSPKYLFRKEGQNVTLSCEQNLNHDAMYWYRQDPGQGLRLIYYSQIVNDFQKGDIAEGYSVSREKKESFPLTVTSAQKNPTAFYLCASSGNRVNYGYTFGSGTRLTVV.

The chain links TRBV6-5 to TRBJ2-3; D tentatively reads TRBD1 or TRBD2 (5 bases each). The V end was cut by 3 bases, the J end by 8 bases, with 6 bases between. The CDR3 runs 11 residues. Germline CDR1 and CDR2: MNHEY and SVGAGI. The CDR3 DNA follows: TGTGCCAGCAGTTATGGGGGTACGCAGTATTTT. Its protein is CASSYGGTQYF.

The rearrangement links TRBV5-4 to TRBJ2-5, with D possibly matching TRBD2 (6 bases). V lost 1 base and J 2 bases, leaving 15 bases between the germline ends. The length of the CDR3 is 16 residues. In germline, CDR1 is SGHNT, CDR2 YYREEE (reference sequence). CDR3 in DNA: TGTGCCAGCAGCTTGCCGGGACTGAGGGTACAAGAGACCCAGTACTTC. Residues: CASSLPGLRVQETQYF.

CDR3 residues: CASSSGTGSPLHF. Here the CDR3 DNA reads TGTGCCAGCAGTTCAGGGACAGGATCACCCCTCCACTTT. The chain joins TRBV27 to TRBJ1-6; 8 bases fit TRBD1. Trimming cost V 4 bases and J 10 bases; bases outside gene matches: 3. The CDR3 is 13 residues long. CDR1 is MNHEY, CDR2 SMNVEV, per germline (reference sequence).